This TCR beta chain derives from a study of T cell changes during pregnancy in multiple sclerosis. The germline CDR1 and CDR2 sequences are MDHEN and SYDVKM. The CDR3 extends over 13 amino acids. Trimming pared 8 bases from V and 5 bases from J, leaving 15 bases between. Libraries were prepared by immunoSEQ multiplex PCR; TCRdb keeps only in-frame clonotypes and omits some of them. The table records about 40,000 clones, roughly 92% of them present only once. The chain combines TRBV28 with TRBJ1-1, with a tentative D call TRBD1 (6 bases). The material was CD4+ T cells from peripheral blood mononuclear cells, obtained before pregnancy. This clonotype originated in a female donor with multiple sclerosis, enrolled in a pregnancy study. The CDR3 DNA sequence: TGTGCCAGCGCGACAGGCGCTAAGACTGAAGCTTTCTTT. Translating gives CASATGAKTEAFF.